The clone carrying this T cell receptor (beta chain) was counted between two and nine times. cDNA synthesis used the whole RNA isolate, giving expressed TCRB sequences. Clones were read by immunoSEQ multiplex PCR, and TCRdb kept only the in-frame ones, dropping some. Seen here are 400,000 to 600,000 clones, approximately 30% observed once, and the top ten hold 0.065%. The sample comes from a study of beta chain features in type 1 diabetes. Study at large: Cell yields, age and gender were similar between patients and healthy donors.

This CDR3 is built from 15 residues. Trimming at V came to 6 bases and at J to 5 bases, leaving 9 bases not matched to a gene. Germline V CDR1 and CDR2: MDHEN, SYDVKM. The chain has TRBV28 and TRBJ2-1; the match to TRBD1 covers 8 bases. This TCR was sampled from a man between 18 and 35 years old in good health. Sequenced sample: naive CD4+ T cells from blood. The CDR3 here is CASSSPGGVHNEQFF. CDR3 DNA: TGTGCCAGCAGCTCCCCAGGGGGCGTCCACAATGAGCAGTTCTTC.